A single sample gave rise to the 23 T cell receptor beta chains below, sequenced in a study of T cell repertoires in cytomegalovirus infection. TCRdb called the reads again in MiXCR, with one record for every CDR3 protein. This table has 230,000 or so distinct CDR3 sequences, about 17% appearing once. The material sequenced was CD8+ T cells from PBMCs. The receptors here all came from a human donor in good health (CMV status not recorded). Some clones in this sample may be carry-over from other donors' samples.

This chain connects TRBV19 to TRBJ2-1; 16 bases fit TRBD2. Germline values: CDR1 LNHDA, CDR2 SQIVND (reference sequence). V trimming: 4 bases; J trimming: 4 bases; junction bases outside the gene matches: 4. The CDR3 spans 17 residues. The CDR3, as DNA: TGTGCCAGTAGTAAGGGACTAGCGGGGGGGGCATACAATGAGCAGTTCTTC. It codes for CASSKGLAGGAYNEQFF. Complete variable domain (other parts from reference TRBV19 and TRBJ2-1): DGGITQSPKYLFRKEGQNVTLSCEQNLNHDAMYWYRQDPGQGLRLIYYSQIVNDFQKGDIAEGYSVSREKKESFPLTVTSAQKNPTAFYLCASSKGLAGGAYNEQFFGPGTRLTVL.

This clonotype was counted only a few times. The V call is TRBV4-3, the J call TRBJ1-4, with a tentative D call TRBD1 (6 bases). V dropped 0 bases and J dropped 0 bases, with 11 bases sitting between them. Germline CDR1 LGHNA, CDR2 YSLEER. CDR3 length: 17 residues. This chain's CDR3 is CASSQDGTPATNEKLFF. The CDR3 nucleotides read TGCGCCAGCAGCCAAGATGGGACACCTGCAACTAATGAAAAACTGTTTTTT.

The chain carries TRBV6-2 or TRBV6-3 and TRBJ2-7, with a weak D call TRBD2 (5 bases). Germline V CDR1 and CDR2: MNHEY, SVGEGT. The germline V and J ends were trimmed by 2 bases and 3 bases, with 8 bases remaining between them. The CDR3 length is 13 residues. This CDR3 is CASSYVGDYEQYF. CDR3 in DNA: TGTGCCAGCAGTTACGTGGGAGACTACGAGCAGTACTTC.

This clonotype has only a few counts. The chain joins TRBV5-1 to TRBJ2-3; D not resolved. Trimming shortened V by 1 base and J by 0 bases, and 9 bases separated the two germline ends. The CDR3 has 15 amino acids. CDR1 is SGHRS and CDR2 is YFSETQ in the germline V gene. CDR3 in amino acids: CASSLRAVSTDTQYF. In DNA, the CDR3 is TGCGCCAGCAGCTTGAGGGCAGTCAGCACAGATACGCAGTATTTT.

There are a few counts of this clonotype. The chain joins TRBV29-1 to TRBJ2-2; D not resolved. V was pared by 3 bases and J by 1 base, with 9 bases between. Germline V lookup: CDR1 SQVTM, CDR2 ANQGSEA. The CDR3 loop spans 14 amino acids. The CDR3 bases are TGCAGCGTTGACGGTCCGGGGAACACCGGGGAGCTGTTTTTT. Residues: CSVDGPGNTGELFF.

This clonotype appeared a few times. The chain recombines TRBV27 with TRBJ2-1; the D call may be TRBD1 or TRBD2 (6 bases each). Trimming left V 5 bases short and J 3 bases short, with 11 bases between. The CDR3 contains 14 residues. Germline values: CDR1 MNHEY, CDR2 SMNVEV (reference sequence). CDR3: CASSPEGGYNEQFF. The CDR3 nucleotides are TGTGCCAGCAGTCCCGAGGGGGGCTACAATGAGCAGTTCTTC.

The table lists this clonotype with many counts. The gene calls are TRBV7-2 and TRBJ2-7, with D perhaps matching TRBD2 (5 bases). Trimming pared 6 bases from V and 4 bases from J, leaving 13 bases between. Germline CDR1 is SGHTA and CDR2 is FQGNSA. There are 13 residues in the CDR3. In DNA form, the CDR3 reads TGTGCCAGCAGTTCCCTACTAGAGTACGAGCAGTACTTC. Protein product: CASSSLLEYEQYF.

There are many counts of this clonotype. The CDR3 coding sequence is TGTGCCAGCAGACGGACTAGCGGGGGACCTAAAGAGACCCAGTACTTC. Protein sequence: CASRRTSGGPKETQYF. The V and J genes are TRBV7-2 and TRBJ2-5; TRBD2 aligns across 13 bases. Germline V gene sequence: CDR1 SGHTA, CDR2 FQGNSA. Trimming took 6 bases from V and 3 from J; bases not matched to a gene: 7. CDR3 length equals 16 residues.

This clonotype was counted at least ten times. The chain carries TRBV2 and TRBJ2-7; TRBD1 matches at 7 bases. J was trimmed by 2 bases and V by 9 bases; bases with no gene match: 13. Per germline, CDR1 SNHLY and CDR2 FYNNEI. This CDR3 region has 15 residues. The DNA for the CDR3 is TGTGCCAGTGGAGGACAGGCGGATTCCACCTACGAGCAGTACTTC. The encoded protein is CASGGQADSTYEQYF.

This clonotype has only a few counts. The gene calls are TRBV3-1 and TRBJ2-1; perhaps TRBD2 as D (5 bases). Trimming left V 3 bases short and J 6 bases short, with 9 bases between. Germline V gene data show CDR1 as LGHDT and CDR2 as YNNKEL (reference sequence). The CDR3 sequence is 13 residues long. The CDR3 region has the DNA TGTGCCAGCAGCCAGGTTACTAGCAATGAGCAGTTCTTC. As protein: CASSQVTSNEQFF.

In nucleotides, the CDR3 is TGCAGTGCTAGAGAACGACTGGCGAACACTGAAGCTTTCTTT. This codes for CSARERLANTEAFF. This sequence joins TRBV20-1 and TRBJ1-1; the D is unclear. Germline values: CDR1 DFQATT, CDR2 SNEGSKA (reference sequence). The CDR3 sequence is 14 residues long. V was clipped by 0 bases and J by 1 base, with 9 bases between them.

This chain uses TRBV7-6 with TRBJ1-2; D is undetermined. Germline V gene sequence: CDR1 SGHVS, CDR2 FNYEAQ. The CDR3 consists of 15 residues. Trimming left V 3 bases short and J 0 bases short, with 11 bases between. CDR3 nucleotides: TGTGCCAGCAGCTTCTGGGCGGAAGCTAACTATGGCTACACCTTC. This codes for CASSFWAEANYGYTF.

The gene calls are TRBV12-3 or TRBV12-4 and TRBJ2-7; D call uncertain. CDR3 size: 15 residues. V lost 5 bases to trimming and J lost 0 bases, with 14 bases between them. As DNA, the CDR3 is TGTGCCAGCAGTGCCTACAGAAAGGGCTCCTACGAGCAGTACTTC. This encodes CASSAYRKGSYEQYF.

The table lists this clonotype with many counts. The genes are TRBV6-1 and TRBJ2-7, with 7 nucleotides matching TRBD1. The germline V gene has CDR1 MNHNS and CDR2 SASEGT. This CDR3 has 17 residues. The J segment lost 5 bases and the V segment lost 0 bases, leaving 13 bases of the junction unmatched. The CDR3 DNA is TGTGCCAGCAGTGAAGCAGGGGGATTGACAGGGTTGGACGAGCAGTACTTC. Protein sequence: CASSEAGGLTGLDEQYF.

This chain joins TRBV5-1 and TRBJ2-7; D is uncertain. Germline V gives CDR1 SGHRS, CDR2 YFSETQ. Trimming removed 1 base at V and 3 bases at J, with 14 bases between. The CDR3 consists of 15 residues. CDR3 region: CASSLFGGRNYEQYF. DNA of the CDR3: TGCGCCAGCAGCTTGTTCGGTGGCAGAAACTACGAGCAGTACTTC.

A few counts support this clonotype. The chain couples TRBV13 to TRBJ1-6; 8 positions agree with TRBD1. This CDR3 contains 16 residues. CDR1 and CDR2 (germline): PRHDT, FYEKMQ (reference sequence). The junction had 12 bases not matched to a gene; V was cut back by 5 bases and J by 9 bases. This CDR3 is CASSTSGQGISSPLHF. The CDR3, as DNA: TGTGCCAGCAGCACTAGTGGACAGGGAATCAGTTCACCCCTCCACTTT.

This clonotype was seen many times. The J gene is TRBJ2-7, the V gene TRBV7-6; no firm D call. V lost 5 bases and J lost 6, with 11 bases in between. Germline loops: CDR1 SGHVS, CDR2 FNYEAQ. This CDR3 comprises 12 residues. The CDR3, as DNA: TGTGCCAGCAGCCCAGGATTCAGCGAGCAGTACTTC. It encodes CASSPGFSEQYF.

The chain uses TRBV7-9 and TRBJ2-7; maybe TRBD1 (5 bases). V shed 8 bases and J shed 4 bases, with 12 bases lying between them. This CDR3 is 12 amino acids long. The germline V gene has CDR1 SEHNR and CDR2 FQNEAQ (reference sequence). CDR3 nucleotide sequence: TGTGCCAGCGAGACAGTAAATTACGAGCAGTACTTC. Residues: CASETVNYEQYF.

This chain uses TRBV11-2 with TRBJ2-1; 7 positions agree with TRBD1. The J call may be wrong; the DNA end is better matched by TRBJ2-7. Germline assignment: CDR1 SGHAT and CDR2 FQNNGV. The CDR3 is 16 residues long. The CDR3 DNA reads as TGTGCCAGCAGCTTTCAGGGACAGATTTTCCACAATGAGCAGTACTTC. This translates into CASSFQGQIFHNEQYF.

This clonotype was seen at least ten times. The J gene is TRBJ2-7, the V gene TRBV7-2, with 10 bases aligning to TRBD2. Germline CDR1 and CDR2: SGHTA and FQGNSA. V shed 1 base, J shed 4 bases, and the junction held 4 bases outside the gene matches. This CDR3 comprises 15 residues. The CDR3 reads CASSLELAGRYEQYF. In DNA form, the CDR3 reads TGTGCCAGCAGCTTAGAACTAGCGGGGAGGTACGAGCAGTACTTC.

This clonotype showed up just a few times. V is TRBV7-6 and J is TRBJ1-1; D not resolved. The germline V and J ends were trimmed by 5 bases and 8 bases, with 9 bases remaining between them. Per germline, CDR1 SGHVS and CDR2 FNYEAQ. CDR3 size: 11 residues. CDR3 residues: CASSLRREAFF. DNA for the CDR3: TGTGCCAGCAGCCTTCGGAGAGAAGCTTTCTTT.

This clonotype showed up just a few times. CDR3 in amino acids: CASTGLAGLPGIDTQYF. The DNA for the CDR3 is TGTGCCAGCACCGGACTAGCGGGGCTTCCGGGTATAGATACGCAGTATTTT. The chain uses TRBV12-3 or TRBV12-4 and TRBJ2-3; TRBD2 aligns across 12 bases. The CDR3 extends over 17 amino acids. V lost 7 bases to trimming and J lost 5 bases; unmatched junction nucleotides: 13.

As concerns this clonotype: At one end the junction does not follow the germline gene, possibly because of a read error. The V gene is TRBV5-1, the J gene TRBJ2-1; D remains ambiguous. This CDR3 has 14 residues. In germline, CDR1 is SGHRS, CDR2 YFSETQ. The CDR3 nucleotides read TGCGCCAGCAGCTTGGACGGGTCCTACAATGTGCAGTTCTTC. Residues: CASSLDGSYNVQFF. Full variable domain (remainder filled in from reference TRBV5-1 and TRBJ2-1): KAGVTQTPRYLIKTRGQQVTLSCSPISGHRSVSWYQQTPGQGLQFLFEYFSETQRNKGNFPGRFSGRQFSNSRSEMNVSTLELGDSALYLCASSLDGSYNVQFFGPGTRLTVL.